Listed below are T cell receptor beta chains from one sample, sequenced in a study of CD8+ T cells in alopecia areata. Sequencing was performed with immunoSEQ multiplex PCR; in TCRdb, only in-frame clones are kept and a portion is missing. The table shows around 86,000 clones, with approximately 70% occurring only once. Sequenced material: CD8+ T cells sorted from blood, taken at week 44, from a patient treated with tofacitinib. The receptors come from a human donor with alopecia areata. Both conserved end residues are trimmed from each CDR3. A D gene is named only where the DNA matches it firmly. Clone size is shown for a subset of rows, as once, few, many or a class of expanded clone.

size | J | V | D | CDR3
once | TRBJ1-4 | TRBV19 | TRBD1 | ASQVRDRPEKLF
once | TRBJ1-1 | TRBV2 | - | ASSEAAEAF
- | TRBJ2-1 | TRBV20-1 | - | SASNEQF
- | TRBJ2-7 | TRBV6-5 | - | ASSYGGFDYEQY
- | TRBJ1-5 | TRBV4-3 | - | ASSQEAGGDNQPQH
- | TRBJ2-7 | TRBV21-1 | - | ASSLLATSYEQY
once | TRBJ2-1 | TRBV29-1 | TRBD2 | SVEPAGSYNEQF
- | TRBJ1-6 | TRBV6-4 | TRBD1 | ASSEGQGNSPLH
medium-sized | TRBJ1-4 | TRBV4-1 | - | ASSPRDTGSEKLF
- | TRBJ2-1 | TRBV5-1 | - | ASSLDGPSLQQF
- | TRBJ2-7 | TRBV6-1 | TRBD1 | ASSAGTGGAGVLEQY
few | TRBJ1-2 | TRBV29-1 | TRBD1 | SVERQGAGYGYT
- | TRBJ1-1 | TRBV19 | TRBD1 | ASYYRGTEAF
- | TRBJ1-2 | TRBV29-1 | TRBD1 | SVGVDRGVDGYT
- | TRBJ1-2 | TRBV27 | - | ASKGQIGDNHGYT
- | TRBJ2-7 | TRBV10-1 | - | ASREMDGDYEQY
- | TRBJ1-2 | TRBV29-1 | - | SVEDLQAGVDNYGYT
- | TRBJ1-2 | TRBV5-1 | - | ASSHSLGDGYT
- | TRBJ1-4 | TRBV7-4 | TRBD1 | ASSVTGGEKLF
few | TRBJ1-2 | TRBV5-1 | TRBD1 | ASSLDTGGGGYT
- | TRBJ2-5 | TRBV28 | TRBD1 | ASSLDREETQY
- | TRBJ1-5 | TRBV6-1 | - | ASRDTDGSNQPQH
once | TRBJ2-7 | TRBV9 | TRBD1 | ASSGTGDSYEQY
- | TRBJ1-2 | TRBV4-3 | - | ASSQSDGRHNYGYT
- | TRBJ1-1 | TRBV7-8 | - | ATLPPQGGTEAF
- | TRBJ2-3 | TRBV7-3 | TRBD1 | ASSSDRDSTDTQY
- | TRBJ1-1 | TRBV5-1 | TRBD1 | ASSFRQGTEAF
once | TRBJ1-1 | TRBV30 | TRBD1 | AWSTGANTEAF
- | TRBJ1-1 | TRBV5-1 | - | ASSFSGPEAF
few | TRBJ1-1 | TRBV19 | - | ASSITTGAEAF
- | TRBJ1-1 | TRBV2 | - | ASRLGTEAF
few | TRBJ2-1 | TRBV4-3 | TRBD1 | ASSQDSRTGVYNEQF
- | TRBJ1-1 | TRBV6-5 | - | ASSYSKNTEAF
- | TRBJ2-2 | TRBV19 | - | ATKDPGVRELF
- | TRBJ2-5 | TRBV7-8 | - | ASSLVGGPETQY
- | - | TRBV29-1 | - | SVEDSYEQY
- | TRBJ2-7 | TRBV5-1 | - | ASSLSSGTYEQY
- | TRBJ1-1 | TRBV13 | - | ASSLGGREAF
- | TRBJ2-7 | TRBV4-3 | TRBD2 | ASSQEWAGENYEQY